One sample yielded the 26 T cell receptor beta chains listed below, sequenced in a study of blood T cell repertoires in COVID-19. Profiled with immunoSEQ multiplex PCR; TCRdb holds only in-frame clones, not every one. The data hold about 370,000 clones, with roughly 90% observed a single time. The specimen was peripheral blood. These receptor sequences come from a woman between 25 and 40 years old with COVID-19, enrolled during active disease.

The CDR3 region has the DNA TGTGCCAGTAGTATAAATGGAGGGGGGGGCGCCTACAATGAGCAGTTCTTC. Residues: CASSINGGGGAYNEQFF. V gene TRBV19 combines with J gene TRBJ2-1, with D possibly TRBD2 on 7 matching bases. CDR1 is LNHDA and CDR2 is SQIVND in the germline V gene (reference sequence). The CDR3 length is 17 residues. The V end lost 2 bases, the J end lost 2 bases, and 16 bases lay between the germline ends. The variable domain in full, with the rest retrieved from reference TRBV19 and TRBJ2-1, is DGGITQSPKYLFRKEGQNVTLSCEQNLNHDAMYWYRQDPGQGLRLIYYSQIVNDFQKGDIAEGYSVSREKKESFPLTVTSAQKNPTAFYLCASSINGGGGAYNEQFFGPGTRLTVL.

The CDR3 coding sequence is TGCAGCGTACAGAATAGCGGGAGTGTAGAGACCCAGTACTTC. It translates to CSVQNSGSVETQYF. The V call is TRBV29-1, the J call TRBJ2-5; 9 nucleotides line up with TRBD2. With 6 bases clipped from V and 4 bases from J, the junction kept 9 bases outside the gene matches. CDR1 is SQVTM and CDR2 is ANQGSEA in the germline V gene. The CDR3 contains 14 residues.

The chain employs TRBV7-9 and TRBJ2-4; 8 nucleotides line up with TRBD2. CDR3 size: 15 residues. The ends lost 0 bases at V and 8 bases at J; junction bases unmatched: 6. From germline, CDR1 is SEHNR and CDR2 FQNEAQ (reference sequence). The CDR3 reads CASSLALAGGDIQYF. In DNA, the CDR3 is TGTGCCAGCAGCTTAGCACTAGCCGGGGGGGACATTCAGTACTTC.

J is TRBJ2-7 and V is TRBV10-3, with D perhaps matching TRBD1 (5 bases). Germline values: CDR1 ENHRY, CDR2 SYGVKD. V lost 10 bases, J lost 4 bases, and 11 bases lay in between. The CDR3 is 11 residues long. Here the CDR3 reads CASRVEYEQYF. In DNA form, the CDR3 reads TGTGCCAGCAGGGTGGAGTACGAGCAGTACTTC.

This rearrangement joins TRBV24-1 to TRBJ1-5, with TRBD1 matching 9 bases. The CDR3 covers 15 residues. With 4 bases clipped from V and 7 bases from J, the junction kept 7 bases outside the gene matches. Germline CDR1 is KGHDR and CDR2 is SFDVKD. CDR3 nucleotides: TGTGCCACCAGTGACAAGGGACAGGGCGGGCAGCCCCAGCATTTT. Amino acids: CATSDKGQGGQPQHF.

CDR3 sequence: CSVEDAWERVQETQYF. DNA for the CDR3: TGCAGCGTTGAAGATGCGTGGGAGAGGGTACAAGAGACCCAGTACTTC. This sequence joins TRBV29-1 and TRBJ2-5; possibly TRBD2 for D (5 bases). The V gene's germline CDR1 is SQVTM and CDR2 ANQGSEA. V dropped 0 bases and J dropped 2 bases, with 16 bases sitting between them. This CDR3 region has 16 residues.

The chain has TRBV2 and TRBJ2-2; 11 nucleotides align to TRBD2. V dropped 6 bases and J dropped 4; count of bases not matched to a gene: 4. Germline V gene lookup returns CDR1 SNHLY and CDR2 FYNNEI. The CDR3 runs to 15 residues. DNA for the CDR3: TGTGCCAGCAGACCCGGGACTAGCGGCACCGGGGAGCTGTTTTTT. Translating gives CASRPGTSGTGELFF. Variable domain in full (rest from reference TRBV2 and TRBJ2-2): EPEVTQTPSHQVTQMGQEVILRCVPISNHLYFYWYRQILGQKVEFLVSFYNNEISEKSEIFDDQFSVERPDGSNFTLKIRSTKLEDSAMYFCASRPGTSGTGELFFGEGSRLTVL.

The chain uses TRBV10-3 and TRBJ2-2; 9 bases match TRBD2. With V trimmed by 5 bases and J by 5 bases, 9 bases remained unmatched. Germline CDR1 ENHRY, CDR2 SYGVKD. This CDR3 spans 16 amino acids. CDR3 sequence reads: CAISTWREGTTGELFF. CDR3 bases: TGTGCCATCAGTACGTGGCGGGAGGGTACTACCGGGGAGCTGTTTTTT.

This clone occurred a few times. The chain carries TRBV7-9 and TRBJ2-1; no clear D. The CDR3 is 15 amino acids. In germline, CDR1 is SEHNR, CDR2 FQNEAQ (reference sequence). The V end was cut by 0 bases, the J end by 3 bases, with 9 bases between. CDR3 protein: CASSLARSSYNEQFF. CDR3 bases: TGTGCCAGCAGCTTAGCGCGGAGCAGCTACAATGAGCAGTTCTTC.

As concerns this clone: Relative to the germline gene, one junction end is altered; a read error may explain this. The chain joins TRBV2 to TRBJ2-1, with 10 bases aligning to TRBD2. CDR1 is SNHLY, CDR2 FYNNEI, per germline. This CDR3 is 15 amino acids long. CDR3 in amino acids: CASSEERGGYYEQFF. The CDR3 DNA follows: TGTGCCAGCAGTGAAGAGCGGGGGGGCTACTATGAGCAGTTCTTC.

V is TRBV27 and J is TRBJ1-6; perhaps TRBD1 as D (5 bases). In germline, CDR1 is MNHEY, CDR2 SMNVEV (reference sequence). The CDR3 contains 15 residues. V was pared by 0 bases and J by 9 bases, with 12 bases between. The CDR3 region is CASSLSAGIGSPLHF. The CDR3, as DNA: TGTGCCAGCAGTTTATCTGCAGGGATCGGTTCACCCCTCCACTTT.

In nucleotides, the CDR3 is TGTGCCAGCAGTCCATTTACGCGGGTGCCTGGAAACACCATATATTTT. Its protein is CASSPFTRVPGNTIYF. This chain joins TRBV6-2 or TRBV6-3 and TRBJ1-3, with unresolved D. Trimming cost V 5 bases and J 2 bases, with 16 bases left between them. Germline loops: CDR1 MNHEY, CDR2 SVGEGT. This CDR3 region has 16 residues.

The chain carries TRBV10-1 and TRBJ1-4; tentative D call: TRBD1 (6 bases). There are 16 residues in the CDR3. Germline V gene sequence: CDR1 WNHNN, CDR2 SYGVQD (reference sequence). Trimming left V 7 bases short and J 4 bases short, with 19 bases between. The CDR3: CASTRGGAGLNEKLFF. Written as DNA, the CDR3 is TGCGCCAGCACCCGAGGGGGTGCGGGTCTTAATGAAAAACTGTTTTTT.

The chain couples TRBV19 to TRBJ1-1; possible D gene TRBD1, 5 bases. Per the germline V gene, CDR1 is LNHDA and CDR2 is SQIVND (reference sequence). V lost 5 bases, J lost 2 bases, and 9 bases lay in between. This CDR3 is 13 amino acids long. The CDR3 loop reads CASSWGPNTEAFF. CDR3 coding DNA: TGTGCCAGTAGTTGGGGCCCTAACACTGAAGCTTTCTTT. The entire variable domain, with the rest obtained from reference TRBV19 and TRBJ1-1, is as follows: DGGITQSPKYLFRKEGQNVTLSCEQNLNHDAMYWYRQDPGQGLRLIYYSQIVNDFQKGDIAEGYSVSREKKESFPLTVTSAQKNPTAFYLCASSWGPNTEAFFGQGTRLTVV.

This chain links TRBV19 with TRBJ2-1; D possibly corresponds to TRBD1 (6 bases). This CDR3 is 12 amino acids long. V was shortened by 3 bases and J by 9 bases, with 9 bases between the two germline ends. The germline gives CDR1 LNHDA, CDR2 SQIVND (reference sequence). The DNA of the CDR3 is TGTGCCAGTAGTATGGGGGCGGGTGAGCAGTTCTTC. This encodes CASSMGAGEQFF. Complete variable domain (other parts from reference TRBV19 and TRBJ2-1): DGGITQSPKYLFRKEGQNVTLSCEQNLNHDAMYWYRQDPGQGLRLIYYSQIVNDFQKGDIAEGYSVSREKKESFPLTVTSAQKNPTAFYLCASSMGAGEQFFGPGTRLTVL.

The chain joins TRBV7-9 to TRBJ2-5; 7 bases map to TRBD2. V shed 1 base and J 2 bases; nucleotides not matched to a gene: 10. The CDR3 loop spans 17 amino acids. Germline CDR1 is SEHNR and CDR2 is FQNEAQ (reference sequence). The CDR3, as DNA: TGTGCCAGCAGCTTAGTCGGGCGGGGGACCCCTCAAGAGACCCAGTACTTC. Its translation: CASSLVGRGTPQETQYF.

This chain uses TRBV7-2 with TRBJ2-7, with 7 bases aligning to TRBD1. Trimming cost V 5 bases and J 3 bases; bases outside gene matches: 4. This CDR3 is built from 13 residues. Germline CDR1 SGHTA, CDR2 FQGNSA. The CDR3 DNA reads as TGTGCCAGCAGCCTCCAGGGGGACTACGAGCAGTACGTC. It codes for CASSLQGDYEQYV.

J is TRBJ2-5 and V is TRBV3-1 (or the pseudogene TRBV3-2), with TRBD2 matching over 13 bases. V was pared by 0 bases and J by 5 bases, with 9 bases of the junction left unmatched. CDR3 length: 18 residues. Germline CDR1 LGHDT, CDR2 YNNKEL (reference sequence). The CDR3: CASSQDKLAGGRWETQYF. CDR3 sequence (DNA): TGTGCCAGCAGCCAAGATAAACTAGCGGGAGGGCGTTGGGAGACCCAGTACTTC.

The chain carries TRBV4-2 and TRBJ1-1, with a weak D call TRBD1 (5 bases). The ends were cut back, 0 bases at V and 2 bases at J, with 13 bases in the middle. CDR3 length equals 16 residues. Per the germline V gene, CDR1 is LGHNA and CDR2 is YNFKEQ. The CDR3 spells CASSQDIAGTNTEAFF. The DNA for the CDR3 is TGTGCCAGCAGCCAAGATATAGCAGGGACTAACACTGAAGCTTTCTTT.

J is TRBJ2-1 and V is TRBV19; 10 bases map to TRBD2. The CDR3 length is 15 residues. Per the germline V gene, CDR1 is LNHDA and CDR2 is SQIVND (reference sequence). J gave up 6 bases and V 1 base, and 3 bases lay outside the gene matches. This CDR3 reads CASSIGLAGANEQFF. CDR3 bases: TGTGCCAGTAGTATAGGGCTAGCGGGGGCCAATGAGCAGTTCTTC.

The V call is TRBV6-6, the J call TRBJ2-2; a possible D gene is TRBD1 (5 bases). This CDR3 has 15 residues. CDR1 and CDR2 (germline): MNHNY, SVGAGI (reference sequence). Trimming took off 5 bases at V and 0 bases at J, with 10 bases between the two ends. The CDR3 nucleotides are TGTGCCAGCAGTAGCGACAGATCGAACACCGGGGAGCTGTTTTTT. Translating it yields CASSSDRSNTGELFF.

This sequence joins TRBV7-2 and TRBJ2-3; TRBD2 is a possible D gene (6 bases). V was pared by 1 base and J by 4 bases, with 12 bases between. The germline CDR1 and CDR2 sequences are SGHTA and FQGNSA. CDR3 size: 15 residues. CDR3 sequence: CASSLEAGRPDTQYF. DNA for the CDR3: TGTGCCAGCAGCTTAGAGGCGGGAAGGCCAGATACGCAGTATTTT.

This clone was picked up one time. This chain links TRBV27 with TRBJ1-2, with D possibly TRBD1 on 6 matching bases. The CDR3 spans 13 residues. V dropped 0 bases and J dropped 8 bases, with 10 bases sitting between them. CDR1 and CDR2 from the germline V gene are MNHEY and SMNVEV (reference sequence). CDR3: CASSLSGAGGYTF. The CDR3 DNA sequence: TGTGCCAGCAGTTTATCGGGGGCGGGCGGCTACACCTTC.

The rearrangement joins TRBV18 to TRBJ1-1; D might be TRBD1 (6 bases). Germline V gene lookup returns CDR1 KGHSH and CDR2 LQKENI. There are 14 residues in the CDR3. Trimming took off 0 bases at V and 5 bases at J, with 10 bases between the two ends. CDR3 DNA sequence: TGTGCCAGCTCACCACCAGGGGGTCAAACTGAAGCTTTCTTT. Translated, it gives CASSPPGGQTEAFF.

The chain recombines TRBV6-5 with TRBJ2-3, with no clear D. There are 15 residues in the CDR3. V lost 6 bases to trimming and J lost 3 bases, with 16 bases between them. CDR1 and CDR2 (germline): MNHEY, SVGAGI. CDR3 loop: CASSQFEYLTDTQYF. The CDR3 DNA is TGTGCCAGCAGCCAATTTGAGTATTTGACAGATACGCAGTATTTT.

This clone was found once. V and J are TRBV27 and TRBJ1-2; D perhaps matches TRBD1 (6 bases). Germline values: CDR1 MNHEY, CDR2 SMNVEV (reference sequence). The CDR3 consists of 16 residues. Between the trimmed V and J ends, which lost 5 bases and 6 bases, there was a span of 22 bases. CDR3 DNA: TGTGCCAGCAGTAAGTTCAGGCGGGGGGCGGAGGATGGCTACACCTTC. Translation gives CASSKFRRGAEDGYTF.